This TCR beta chain is from a study of radiotherapy plus CTLA-4 blockade in lung cancer. About this clone itself: Other nucleotide sequences in the sample specify the same CDR3.

Germline V gene lookup returns CDR1 LGHNA and CDR2 YSLEER. Trimming removed 0 bases from V and 7 bases from J, with 7 bases in between. The CDR3 sequence is 13 residues long. This table comes from immunoSEQ multiplex PCR, and its TCRdb copy is limited to in-frame clones, with some not included. Among more than 90,000 clones listed, roughly 77% were seen once. Sequencing used peripheral blood, obtained from a patient treated with radiotherapy plus ipilimumab. The chain carries TRBV4-3 and TRBJ1-5; D not resolved. This TCR was recovered from a human donor with non-small cell lung cancer that progressed on radiotherapy plus ipilimumab. Some clones in this sample may be carry-over from other donors' samples. The CDR3 DNA reads as TGCGCCAGCAGCCAAGAGCTGAGACAGCCCCAGCATTTT. Its translation is CASSQELRQPQHF.